A single sample is the source of the 3 T cell receptor beta chains below, sequenced in a study of glioma-infiltrating T cells after dendritic cell vaccination. Data came from immunoSEQ multiplex PCR; TCRdb stores just in-frame clones and leaves some out. Of around 87,000 clones listed, under 85% are singletons. The time point here: after dendritic cell vaccination, including at tumor progression/relapse. The sample here was blood, taken after dendritic cell vaccination. The origin of the receptors is a human donor with glioblastoma.

The chain uses TRBV6-6 and TRBJ1-1; a possible D gene is TRBD1 (5 bases). Germline CDR1 is MNHNY and CDR2 is SVGAGI (reference sequence). The V and J ends lost 6 bases and 1 base respectively, with 12 bases between them. There are 14 residues in the CDR3. The CDR3 protein is CASRIRQSNTEAFF. For the CDR3, the DNA is TGTGCCAGCAGAATTAGACAGTCGAACACTGAAGCTTTCTTT.

V is TRBV6-6 and J is TRBJ1-1; 7 bases fit TRBD1. CDR1 and CDR2 (germline): MNHNY, SVGAGI (reference sequence). The CDR3 is 13 amino acids. J gave up 11 bases and V 7 bases, and 13 bases lay outside the gene matches. The CDR3 region is CASTSLRDSRAFF. The CDR3 DNA is TGTGCCAGCACCAGCCTCCGGGACAGTAGGGCTTTCTTT.

The chain couples TRBV6-5 to TRBJ2-3; D gene ambiguous. The CDR3 consists of 16 residues. Germline CDR1 and CDR2: MNHEY and SVGAGI. Between the trimmed V and J ends, which lost 2 bases and 1 base, there was a span of 13 bases. CDR3: CASSYAWALRTDTQYF. In nucleotides, the CDR3 is TGTGCCAGCAGTTACGCATGGGCTTTACGCACAGATACGCAGTATTTT.